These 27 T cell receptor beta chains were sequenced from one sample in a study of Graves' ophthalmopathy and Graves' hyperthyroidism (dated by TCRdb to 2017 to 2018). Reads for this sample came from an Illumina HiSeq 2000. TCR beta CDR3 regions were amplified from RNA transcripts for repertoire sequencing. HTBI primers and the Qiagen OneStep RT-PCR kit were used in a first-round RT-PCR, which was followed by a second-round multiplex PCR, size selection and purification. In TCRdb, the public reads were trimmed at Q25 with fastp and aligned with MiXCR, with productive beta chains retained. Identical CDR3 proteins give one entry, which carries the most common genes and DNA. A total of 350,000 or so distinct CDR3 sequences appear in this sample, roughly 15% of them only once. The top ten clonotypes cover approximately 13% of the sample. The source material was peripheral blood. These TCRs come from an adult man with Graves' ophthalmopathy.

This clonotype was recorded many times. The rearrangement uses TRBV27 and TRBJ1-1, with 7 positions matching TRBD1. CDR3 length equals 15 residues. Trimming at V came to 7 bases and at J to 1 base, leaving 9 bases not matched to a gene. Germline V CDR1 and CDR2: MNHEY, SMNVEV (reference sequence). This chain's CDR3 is CASTLGTAPNTEAFF. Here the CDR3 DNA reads TGTGCCAGCACCCTGGGGACAGCCCCGAACACTGAAGCTTTCTTT.

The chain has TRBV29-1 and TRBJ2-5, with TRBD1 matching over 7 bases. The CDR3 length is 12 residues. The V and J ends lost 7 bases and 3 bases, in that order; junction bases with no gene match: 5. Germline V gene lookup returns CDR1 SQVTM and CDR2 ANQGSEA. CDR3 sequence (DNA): TGCAGCGCCGGGGACAGTAAAGAGACCCAGTACTTC. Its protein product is CSAGDSKETQYF.

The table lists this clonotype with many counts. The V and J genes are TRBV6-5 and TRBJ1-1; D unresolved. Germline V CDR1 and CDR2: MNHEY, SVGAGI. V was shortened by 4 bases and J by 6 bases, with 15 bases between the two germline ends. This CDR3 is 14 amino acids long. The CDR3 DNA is TGTGCCAGCAGTTCCCACATTGAGTATTCTGAAGCTTTCTTT. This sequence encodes CASSSHIEYSEAFF.

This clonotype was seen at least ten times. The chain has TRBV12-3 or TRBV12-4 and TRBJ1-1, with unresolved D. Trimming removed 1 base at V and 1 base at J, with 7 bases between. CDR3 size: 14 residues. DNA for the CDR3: TGTGCCAGCAGTTTAGTTTCAGGGAACACTGAAGCTTTCTTT. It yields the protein CASSLVSGNTEAFF.

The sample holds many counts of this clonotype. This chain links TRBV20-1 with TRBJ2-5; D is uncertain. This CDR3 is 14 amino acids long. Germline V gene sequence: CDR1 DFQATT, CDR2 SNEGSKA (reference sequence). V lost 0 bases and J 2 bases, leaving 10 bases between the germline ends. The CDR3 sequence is CSARDQKSQETQYF. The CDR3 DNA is TGCAGTGCTAGAGATCAAAAAAGTCAAGAGACCCAGTACTTC.

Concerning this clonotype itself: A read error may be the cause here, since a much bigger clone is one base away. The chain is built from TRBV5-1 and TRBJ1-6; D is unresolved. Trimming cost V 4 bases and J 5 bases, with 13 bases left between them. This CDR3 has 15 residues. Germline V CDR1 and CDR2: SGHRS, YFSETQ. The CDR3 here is CASSRWTGNNSPLHF. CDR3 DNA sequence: TGCGCCAGCAGCAGGTGGACGGGGAATAATTCACCCCTCCACTTT.

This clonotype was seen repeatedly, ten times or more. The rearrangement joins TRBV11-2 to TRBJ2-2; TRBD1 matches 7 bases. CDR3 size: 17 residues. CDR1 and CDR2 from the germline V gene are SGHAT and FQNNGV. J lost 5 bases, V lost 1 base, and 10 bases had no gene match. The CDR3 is CASSLGLGGFSTGELFF. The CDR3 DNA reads TGTGCCAGCAGCTTAGGTCTAGGGGGCTTCTCTACCGGGGAGCTGTTTTTT.

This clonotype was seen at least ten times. The CDR3 region has the DNA TGTGCCAGCAGTTACTCGGGGTATCCAAGAAGCTACACCTTC. Translating it yields CASSYSGYPRSYTF. This rearrangement joins TRBV6-5 to TRBJ1-2; the D is unclear. Germline CDR1 is MNHEY and CDR2 is SVGAGI. V shed 0 bases and J shed 9 bases, with 14 bases lying between them. The CDR3 sequence is 14 residues long.

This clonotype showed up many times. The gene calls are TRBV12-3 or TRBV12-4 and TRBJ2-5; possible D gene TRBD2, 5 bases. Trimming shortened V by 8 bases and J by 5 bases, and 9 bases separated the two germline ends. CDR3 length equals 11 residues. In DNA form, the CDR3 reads TGTGCCAGCGAGGGTGGGGAGACCCAGTACTTC. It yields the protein CASEGGETQYF.

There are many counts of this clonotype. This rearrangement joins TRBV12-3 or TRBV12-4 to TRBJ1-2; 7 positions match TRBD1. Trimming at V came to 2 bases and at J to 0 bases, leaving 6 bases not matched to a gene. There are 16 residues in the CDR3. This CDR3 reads CASSLRTGQPNYGYTF. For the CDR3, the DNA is TGTGCCAGCAGTTTAAGGACAGGACAACCTAACTATGGCTACACCTTC.

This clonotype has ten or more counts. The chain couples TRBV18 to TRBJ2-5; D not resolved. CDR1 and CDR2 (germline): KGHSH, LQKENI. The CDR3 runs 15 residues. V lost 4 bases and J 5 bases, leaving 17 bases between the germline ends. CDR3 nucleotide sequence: TGTGCCAGCTCACTAGAGTGGTCAGGCGAGGAGACCCAGTACTTC. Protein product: CASSLEWSGEETQYF.

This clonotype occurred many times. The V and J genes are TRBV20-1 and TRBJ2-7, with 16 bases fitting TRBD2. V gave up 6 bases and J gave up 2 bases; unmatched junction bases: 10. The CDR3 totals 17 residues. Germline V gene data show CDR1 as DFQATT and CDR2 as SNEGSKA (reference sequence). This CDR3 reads CSASAGLAGGETYEQYF. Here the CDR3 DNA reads TGCAGTGCCTCGGCGGGACTAGCGGGGGGGGAAACCTACGAGCAGTACTTC.

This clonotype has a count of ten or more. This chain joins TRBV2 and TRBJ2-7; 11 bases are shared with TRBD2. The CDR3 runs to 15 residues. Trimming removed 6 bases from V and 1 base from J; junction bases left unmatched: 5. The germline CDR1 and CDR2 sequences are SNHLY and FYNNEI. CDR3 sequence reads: CASRRLAGLSYEQYF. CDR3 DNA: TGTGCCAGCAGACGACTAGCGGGGCTATCCTACGAGCAGTACTTC.

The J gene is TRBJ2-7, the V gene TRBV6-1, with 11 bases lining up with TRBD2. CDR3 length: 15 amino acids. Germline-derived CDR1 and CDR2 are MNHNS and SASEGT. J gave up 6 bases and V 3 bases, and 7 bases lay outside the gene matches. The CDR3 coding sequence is TGTGCCAGCAGTGATTTAACTAGCGGGAGAAGCGAGCAGTACTTC. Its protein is CASSDLTSGRSEQYF.

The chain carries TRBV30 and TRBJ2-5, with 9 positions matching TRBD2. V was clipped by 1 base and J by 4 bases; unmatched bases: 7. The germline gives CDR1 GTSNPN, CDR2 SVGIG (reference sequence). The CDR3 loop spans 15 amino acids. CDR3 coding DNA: TGTGCCTGGAGTGGGGCGGGAGGGCCCCGAGAGACCCAGTACTTC. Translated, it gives CAWSGAGGPRETQYF.

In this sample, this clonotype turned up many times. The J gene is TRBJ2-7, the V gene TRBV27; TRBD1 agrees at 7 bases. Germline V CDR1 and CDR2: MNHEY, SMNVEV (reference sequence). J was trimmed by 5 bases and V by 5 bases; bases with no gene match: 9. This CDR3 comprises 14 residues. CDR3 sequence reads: CASSPWTGQNEQYF. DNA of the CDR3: TGTGCCAGCAGTCCGTGGACAGGTCAGAACGAGCAGTACTTC.

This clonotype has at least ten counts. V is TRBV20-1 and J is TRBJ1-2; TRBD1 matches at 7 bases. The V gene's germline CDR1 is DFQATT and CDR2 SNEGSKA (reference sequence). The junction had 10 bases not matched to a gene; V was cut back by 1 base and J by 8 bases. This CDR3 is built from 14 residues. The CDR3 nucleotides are TGCAGTGCTAGAGTGCCGACAGGGCAGTCCGGCTACACCTTC. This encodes CSARVPTGQSGYTF.

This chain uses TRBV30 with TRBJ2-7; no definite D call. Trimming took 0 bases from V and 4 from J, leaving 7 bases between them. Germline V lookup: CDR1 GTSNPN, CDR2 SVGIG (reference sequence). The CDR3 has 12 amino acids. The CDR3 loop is CAWSVVTYEQYF. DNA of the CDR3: TGTGCCTGGAGTGTAGTTACTTACGAGCAGTACTTC. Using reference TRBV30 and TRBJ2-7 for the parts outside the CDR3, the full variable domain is SQTIHQWPATLVQPVGSPLSLECTVEGTSNPNLYWYRQAAGRGLQLLFYSVGIGQISSEVPQNLSASRPQDRQFILSSKKLLLSDSGFYLCAWSVVTYEQYFGPGTRLTVT.

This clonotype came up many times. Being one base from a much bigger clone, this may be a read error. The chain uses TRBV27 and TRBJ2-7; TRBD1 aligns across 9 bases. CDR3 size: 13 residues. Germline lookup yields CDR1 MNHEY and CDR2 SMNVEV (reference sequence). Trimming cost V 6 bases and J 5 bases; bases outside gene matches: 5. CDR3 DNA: TGTGCCAGCAGGTTGGGGACAGGGAACGAGCAGTACTTC. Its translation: CASRLGTGNEQYF.

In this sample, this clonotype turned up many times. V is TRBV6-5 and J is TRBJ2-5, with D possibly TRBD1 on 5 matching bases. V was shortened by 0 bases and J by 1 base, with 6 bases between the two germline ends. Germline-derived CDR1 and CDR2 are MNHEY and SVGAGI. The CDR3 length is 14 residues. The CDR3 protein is CASSYSQVQETQYF. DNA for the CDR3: TGTGCCAGCAGTTACTCACAGGTCCAAGAGACCCAGTACTTC.

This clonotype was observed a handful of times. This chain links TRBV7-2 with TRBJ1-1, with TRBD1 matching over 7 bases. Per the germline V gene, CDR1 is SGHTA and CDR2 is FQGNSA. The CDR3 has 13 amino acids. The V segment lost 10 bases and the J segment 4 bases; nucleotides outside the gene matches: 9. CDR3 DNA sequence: TGTGCCACCGTTGGACAGGCGACCACTGAAGCTTTCTTT. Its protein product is CATVGQATTEAFF.

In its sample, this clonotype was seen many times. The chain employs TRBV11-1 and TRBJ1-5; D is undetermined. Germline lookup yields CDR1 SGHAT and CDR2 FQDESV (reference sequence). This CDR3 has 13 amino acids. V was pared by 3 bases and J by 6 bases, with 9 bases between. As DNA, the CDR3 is TGTGCCAGCAGCTTGCTCGAGGGTCAGCCCCAGCATTTT. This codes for CASSLLEGQPQHF.

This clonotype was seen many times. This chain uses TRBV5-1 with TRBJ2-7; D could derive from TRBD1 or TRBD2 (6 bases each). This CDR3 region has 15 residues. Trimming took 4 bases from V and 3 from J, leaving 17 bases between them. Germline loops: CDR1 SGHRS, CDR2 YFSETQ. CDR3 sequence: CASSLGPEGGYEQYF. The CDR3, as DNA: TGCGCCAGCAGCCTCGGCCCTGAGGGGGGCTACGAGCAGTACTTC.

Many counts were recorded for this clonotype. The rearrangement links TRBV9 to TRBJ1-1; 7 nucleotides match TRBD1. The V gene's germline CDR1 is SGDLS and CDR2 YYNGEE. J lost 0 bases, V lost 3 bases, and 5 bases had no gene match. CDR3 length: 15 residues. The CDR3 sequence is CASSEQGLMNTEAFF. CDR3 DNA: TGTGCCAGCAGCGAACAGGGGCTTATGAACACTGAAGCTTTCTTT.

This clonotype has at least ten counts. The CDR3 DNA is TGTGCCTGGAGTAAGACCACTGAAGCTTTCTTT. Translation: CAWSKTTEAFF. The V and J genes are TRBV30 and TRBJ1-1, with unresolved D. V was cut by 2 bases and J by 4 bases, with 5 bases left in between. Germline V gene data show CDR1 as GTSNPN and CDR2 as SVGIG (reference sequence). The CDR3 is made up of 11 amino acids.

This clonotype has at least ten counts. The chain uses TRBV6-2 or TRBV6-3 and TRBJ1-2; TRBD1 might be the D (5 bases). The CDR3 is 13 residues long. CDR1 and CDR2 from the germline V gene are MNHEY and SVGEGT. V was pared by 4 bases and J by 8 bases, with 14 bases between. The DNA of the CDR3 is TGTGCCAGCAGTTTAGGGACCAACCACGGCTACACCTTC. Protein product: CASSLGTNHGYTF.

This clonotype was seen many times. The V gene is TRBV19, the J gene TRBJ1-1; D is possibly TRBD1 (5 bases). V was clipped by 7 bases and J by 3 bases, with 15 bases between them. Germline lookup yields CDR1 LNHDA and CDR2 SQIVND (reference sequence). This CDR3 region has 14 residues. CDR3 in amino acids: CASKGRSRDTEAFF. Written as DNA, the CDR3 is TGTGCCAGTAAGGGGCGGAGTCGGGACACTGAAGCTTTCTTT.